This TCR beta chain was captured by sequencing in a study of blood T cell repertoires in COVID-19. Whole-study context: From the United States, Italy and Spain came samples of acute and convalescent COVID-19.

Sequencing used immunoSEQ multiplex PCR; TCRdb keeps in-frame clones, though not all of them. The sample holds about 350,000 clones; about nine tenths are singletons and the top ten take over 0.9%. This CDR3 has 16 amino acids. Trimming took off 4 bases at V and 2 bases at J, with 18 bases between the two ends. Germline assignment: CDR1 MNHEY and CDR2 SVGEGT. The J gene is TRBJ2-7, the V gene TRBV6-2 or TRBV6-3, with TRBD1 as a possible D gene (6 bases). This TCR was recovered from a woman in her twenties or thirties who had been exposed to COVID-19. Sequenced input: PBMCs or T cells enriched from blood (not recorded which). Here the CDR3 DNA reads TGTGCCAGCAGTTTAACCGGGACACCTTTTCCCTACGAGCAGTACTTC. This codes for CASSLTGTPFPYEQYF.